The rows below give T cell receptor beta chains drawn from one sample of a study of CD8+ T cells in alopecia areata. The data were produced by immunoSEQ multiplex PCR, yet TCRdb's version contains in-frame clones alone and is incomplete. Of 200,000 to 250,000 clones listed, about 64% are singletons. The sample consisted of CD4+ T cells sorted from blood, taken at week 4, from a patient treated with tofacitinib. The receptors shown here come from a human donor with alopecia areata. Both conserved end residues are trimmed from each CDR3.

V: TRBV10-3; CDR3: AISDDDSYNEQF
V: TRBV29-1; CDR3: SVRDRGHNQPQH
V: TRBV11-1; CDR3: ASSLTANTGELF
V: TRBV7-9; CDR3: AIPQGLSGTDTQY
V: TRBV11-2; CDR3: ASSLVGGAGARWGYT
V: TRBV4-1; CDR3: ASSQEPGSPLH
V: TRBV5-4; CDR3: ASSQGGRGETQY
V: TRBV5-1; CDR3: ASSSTLTGLLN
V: TRBV7-9; CDR3: ASSLSSGTYEQY
V: TRBV5-4; CDR3: ASSFDRASLH
V: TRBV7-2; CDR3: ASSLRGETQY
V: TRBV7-2; CDR3: ASSLGRGLSVETQY
V: TRBV5-1; CDR3: ASSLETLTQY
V: TRBV7-9; CDR3: ASSSLAGLQTQY
V: TRBV10-3; CDR3: AISETVRNSPLH
V: TRBV29-1; CDR3: SVEGGRGVDTQY
V: TRBV29-1; CDR3: SVTGTANTGELF
V: TRBV25-1; CDR3: ASSDQLSSYEQY
V: TRBV30; CDR3: AYRQSYNSPLH
V: TRBV7-9; CDR3: ASSATAGTEAF
V: TRBV4-3; CDR3: ASSQDLMDTQY
V: TRBV7-2; CDR3: ASSILDSSSPLH
V: TRBV7-2; CDR3: ASSLMRETQY
V: TRBV2; CDR3: ASSEETPINYGYT
V: TRBV11-2; CDR3: ASSLFTGTEAF
V: TRBV9; CDR3: ASSVESSSYGYT
V: TRBV15; CDR3: ATSRQGINQETQY
V: TRBV30; CDR3: AWSINLGGNTIY
V: TRBV30; CDR3: AWSKYPAGGSTDTQY
V: TRBV7-2; CDR3: ASSSTLSQTTQY
V: TRBV29-1; CDR3: SVGEGAYGYT
V: TRBV7-9; CDR3: ASSLAALTSYEQY
V: TRBV19; CDR3: ASRRGVDYGYT
V: TRBV7-2; CDR3: ASSLGEGKGEAF
V: TRBV7-9; CDR3: ASSLYPSNQPQH
V: TRBV5-1; CDR3: ASSLTSYNEQF
V: TRBV9; CDR3: ASSVGRGLAPGSGANVLT
V: TRBV5-1; CDR3: ASSLDETGEQY
V: TRBV6-5; CDR3: ASSYREGNTIY
V: TRBV10-3; CDR3: AIASSELEAF
V: TRBV30; CDR3: AWSAGQGGQPQH
V: TRBV29-1; CDR3: SVQKGQGVHYGYT
V: TRBV15; CDR3: ATRRVQEKLF
V: TRBV19; CDR3: ASIQRGRNEQF
V: TRBV6-5; CDR3: ASSYLVLGPGELF
V: TRBV18; CDR3: ASSPLDTILSNEQY
V: TRBV20-1; CDR3: SREAEEGYT
V: TRBV29-1; CDR3: SVSIDNNQPQH
V: TRBV29-1; CDR3: SVLVQGGGKGNQPQH
V: TRBV7-2; CDR3: ASSLGGRADSPLH
V: TRBV30; CDR3: AWSVLAQPQH
V: TRBV29-1; CDR3: SVLVSGETQY
V: TRBV9; CDR3: ASSVGIAGVQETQY
V: TRBV30; CDR3: AWSRPFQSEQY